The 16 T cell receptor beta chains reported below all come from one sample, sequenced in a study of cytomegalovirus exposure and HLA in healthy donors. The PCR ran on 60 Vbeta and 13 Jbeta primers. Sequenced by immunoSEQ multiplex PCR; TCRdb stores in-frame clones only, minus some. This table holds about 130,000 clones, around three quarters found once. Input material: PBMCs. The receptors come from a young man in good health and CMV-seronegative.

This clone has only one observation. The rearrangement joins TRBV5-4 to TRBJ2-2; tentative D call: TRBD2 (6 bases). The germline V gene encodes CDR1 SGHNT and CDR2 YYREEE (reference sequence). Trimming took 2 bases from V and 4 from J, leaving 12 bases between them. This CDR3 spans 15 amino acids. The CDR3 loop is CASSFPRTTTGELFF. The CDR3 bases are TGTGCCAGCAGCTTTCCGCGGACTACCACCGGGGAGCTGTTTTTT.

This clone has only a few counts. The chain employs TRBV5-1 and TRBJ1-6; D not resolved. This CDR3 spans 16 amino acids. V was cut by 5 bases and J by 5 bases, with 17 bases left in between. The germline gives CDR1 SGHRS, CDR2 YFSETQ. CDR3 bases: TGCGCCAGCAGAAAAGGGCAGGAGACTAATAATTCACCCCTCCACTTT. Residues: CASRKGQETNNSPLHF.

The rearrangement joins TRBV19 to TRBJ2-2; 7 positions match TRBD1. Unmatched junction bases numbered 17, after V lost 9 bases and J lost 7 bases. CDR3 size: 16 residues. The germline gives CDR1 LNHDA, CDR2 SQIVND (reference sequence). CDR3 residues: CASLKAGTERNGELFF. In nucleotides, the CDR3 is TGTGCCAGCCTGAAAGCCGGGACAGAGCGAAACGGGGAGCTGTTTTTT.

The CDR3 DNA sequence: TGTGCCAGCAGCGTAGCTACGGATGAAAAACTGTTTTTT. This codes for CASSVATDEKLFF. The V call is TRBV9, the J call TRBJ1-4; unclear D gene. Per the germline V gene, CDR1 is SGDLS and CDR2 is YYNGEE. The CDR3 is made up of 13 amino acids. The ends were cut back, 0 bases at V and 6 bases at J, with 6 bases in the middle.

This rearrangement joins TRBV12-2 to TRBJ2-7; the table calls TRBD2, which could not be checked here. TRBV12-2 is marked as a pseudogene. The CDR3 covers 11 residues. CDR3 nucleotide sequence: TGTGCAAGTCCACCCCGGGACGAGCAGTACTTC. It encodes CASPPRDEQYF.

The chain links TRBV14 to TRBJ2-1; 7 nucleotides match TRBD1. With 4 bases clipped from V and 2 bases from J, the junction kept 2 bases outside the gene matches. The CDR3 runs 14 residues. In germline, CDR1 is SGHDN, CDR2 FVKESK. CDR3 bases: TGTGCCAGCAGCCTTAGGGGGCCCTACAATGAGCAGTTCTTC. Protein sequence: CASSLRGPYNEQFF.

The genes are TRBV6-1 and TRBJ2-7; perhaps TRBD1 as D (5 bases). The length of the CDR3 is 13 residues. CDR1 is MNHNS, CDR2 SASEGT, per germline. Trimming shortened V by 4 bases and J by 2 bases, and 9 bases separated the two germline ends. The CDR3: CASSAPTAYEQYF. The CDR3 region has the DNA TGTGCCAGCAGTGCCCCGACAGCCTACGAGCAGTACTTC.

This chain links TRBV30 with TRBJ2-7, with D perhaps matching TRBD2 (5 bases). The CDR3 sequence is 13 residues long. Germline V CDR1 and CDR2: GTSNPN, SVGIG (reference sequence). The V end was cut by 4 bases, the J end by 3 bases, with 13 bases between. CDR3 residues: CAWNPGSHYEQYF. CDR3 in DNA: TGTGCCTGGAATCCGGGATCCCACTACGAGCAGTACTTC.

This chain connects TRBV5-1 to TRBJ1-5, with 7 bases lining up with TRBD1. After removal of 0 bases from V and 7 bases from J, the junction contained 4 bases not matched to a gene. The germline gives CDR1 SGHRS, CDR2 YFSETQ. There are 14 residues in the CDR3. The CDR3 sequence: CASSLGDRGQPQHF. The CDR3, as DNA: TGCGCCAGCAGCTTGGGGGACAGAGGGCAGCCCCAGCATTTT.

The V gene is TRBV6-5, the J gene TRBJ2-1; 8 nucleotides align to TRBD2. V dropped 2 bases and J dropped 7; count of bases not matched to a gene: 7. Germline V CDR1 and CDR2: MNHEY, SVGAGI. The CDR3 has 15 residues. The CDR3, as DNA: TGTGCCAGCAGTTACGGTGCGGGAGGCGGAAATGAGCAGTTCTTC. Translated, it gives CASSYGAGGGNEQFF.

This clone was seen a single time. The chain couples TRBV27 to TRBJ2-1; D perhaps matches TRBD1 (6 bases). Trimming stripped 6 bases from V and 8 bases from J, with 20 bases between. CDR1 MNHEY and CDR2 SMNVEV come from the germline V gene (reference sequence). The CDR3 sequence is 15 residues long. CDR3 nucleotides: TGTGCCAGCAGCAACAGGGAATGGAAGGGCGATGAGCAGTTCTTC. This translates into CASSNREWKGDEQFF.

This chain uses TRBV28 with TRBJ1-4; possibly TRBD1 for D (6 bases). This CDR3 contains 15 residues. V lost 3 bases and J lost 2, with 10 bases in between. Germline loops: CDR1 MDHEN, CDR2 SYDVKM. CDR3 in amino acids: CASSFRQGTNEKLFF. The CDR3 DNA is TGTGCCAGCAGTTTTCGGCAGGGGACTAATGAAAAACTGTTTTTT.

The V and J genes are TRBV19 and TRBJ2-7, with TRBD2 matching over 13 bases. CDR1 LNHDA and CDR2 SQIVND come from the germline V gene (reference sequence). V trimming: 5 bases; J trimming: 3 bases; junction bases outside the gene matches: 13. CDR3 length equals 18 residues. Here the CDR3 reads CASSLTGTSGMDYYEQYV. CDR3 sequence (DNA): TGTGCCAGTAGTCTAACCGGGACTAGCGGGATGGACTACTACGAGCAGTACGTC.

The V gene is TRBV28, the J gene TRBJ1-5, with a possible D match to TRBD1 (6 bases). V was trimmed by 2 bases and J by 9 bases, leaving 11 bases between them. The germline V gene encodes CDR1 MDHEN and CDR2 SYDVKM. The CDR3 sequence is 13 residues long. The DNA for the CDR3 is TGTGCCAGCAGTTTAACAGGGTGGGGGCCCCAGCATTTT. Translated, it gives CASSLTGWGPQHF.

This chain connects TRBV2 to TRBJ1-6; no reliable D call. The germline V gene has CDR1 SNHLY and CDR2 FYNNEI. Trimming removed 7 bases from V and 4 bases from J, with 14 bases in between. This CDR3 region has 15 residues. In DNA, the CDR3 is TGTGCCAGCAAAGATTACAGAGAGTATAATTCACCCCTCCACTTT. It is translated as CASKDYREYNSPLHF.

The chain combines TRBV7-2 with TRBJ2-5, with 12 positions matching TRBD2. The V gene's germline CDR1 is SGHTA and CDR2 FQGNSA. V trimming: 8 bases; J trimming: 3 bases; junction bases outside the gene matches: 7. CDR3 length equals 15 residues. CDR3 residues: CASPQTSGSEETQYF. In DNA, the CDR3 is TGTGCCAGCCCCCAGACTAGCGGGAGCGAAGAGACCCAGTACTTC.